Shown below are 11 T cell receptor beta chains from a single sample sequenced in a study of shared clonotypes between healthy human individuals. Clones were sequenced by immunoSEQ multiplex PCR, and TCRdb holds only the in-frame ones, with some missing. The sample has approximately 2,000,000 clones; 85% to 95% are singletons. Material: naive CD4+ T cells from PBMCs. The subset here: CD45RA+ positively selected. These receptors all stem from a man aged 18 to 35 in good health. Some clones in this sample may be carry-over from other donors' samples.

The V gene is TRBV19, the J gene TRBJ2-2; 11 bases line up with TRBD1. The CDR3 is 20 amino acids. V shed 5 bases and J 0 bases; nucleotides not matched to a gene: 14. Germline V CDR1 and CDR2: LNHDA, SQIVND (reference sequence). CDR3 nucleotides: TGTGCCAGTAGTGTCAGCCGGGACAGGGGGGAATTGGCGAACACCGGGGAGCTGTTTTTT. Protein: CASSVSRDRGELANTGELFF.

The V gene is TRBV27, the J gene TRBJ2-5; D is perhaps TRBD1 (5 bases). Germline V gene lookup returns CDR1 MNHEY and CDR2 SMNVEV (reference sequence). CDR3 length equals 18 residues. Trimming removed 5 bases from V and 1 base from J, with 23 bases in between. CDR3 bases: TGTGCCAGCAGTACTAATACCCGAAGGACACTACTCCAAGAGACCCAGTACTTC. Translating gives CASSTNTRRTLLQETQYF.

The chain recombines TRBV6-1 with TRBJ2-2; D not resolved. Germline V lookup: CDR1 MNHNS, CDR2 SASEGT. The V and J ends lost 2 bases and 6 bases respectively, with 13 bases between them. The CDR3 is 15 residues long. CDR3 bases: TGTGCCAGCAGTGAACTGTTAACAAGGGCCGGGGAGCTGTTTTTT. It specifies CASSELLTRAGELFF.

This rearrangement joins TRBV15 to TRBJ2-5, with D possibly matching TRBD2 (5 bases). This CDR3 contains 14 residues. V shed 0 bases and J shed 5 bases, with 10 bases lying between them. Per the germline V gene, CDR1 is LNHNV and CDR2 is YYDKDF (reference sequence). The CDR3 region has the DNA TGTGCCACCAGCAGAGATCCTAGCTCCGAGACCCAGTACTTC. This encodes CATSRDPSSETQYF. Full variable domain (remainder filled in from reference TRBV15 and TRBJ2-5): DAMVIQNPRYQVTQFGKPVTLSCSQTLNHNVMYWYQQKSSQAPKLLFHYYDKDFNNEADTPDNFQSRRPNTSFCFLDIRSPGLGDTAMYLCATSRDPSSETQYFGPGTRLLVL.

V usage is TRBV9 and J usage is TRBJ2-1; perhaps TRBD2 as D (5 bases). V lost 4 bases, J lost 0 bases, and 11 bases lay in between. Germline CDR1 reads SGDLS; CDR2 reads YYNGEE. The CDR3 totals 15 residues. The CDR3 bases are TGTGCCAGCAGCCTTAGCGAGAGCTCCTACAATGAGCAGTTCTTC. Its translation: CASSLSESSYNEQFF.

V gene TRBV9 combines with J gene TRBJ2-7; D is possibly TRBD2 (6 bases). Germline CDR1 is SGDLS and CDR2 is YYNGEE. CDR3 length equals 13 residues. Trimming took off 4 bases at V and 5 bases at J, with 13 bases between the two ends. CDR3 sequence reads: CASSLRWGDEQYF. In DNA form, the CDR3 reads TGTGCCAGCAGCCTAAGGTGGGGGGACGAGCAGTACTTC.

The chain joins TRBV27 to TRBJ2-7; no firm D call. The CDR3 is 15 residues long. In germline, CDR1 is MNHEY, CDR2 SMNVEV (reference sequence). V dropped 0 bases and J dropped 0 bases, with 9 bases sitting between them. The CDR3 DNA sequence: TGTGCCAGCAGTTTATCGTCCATGAGCTCCTACGAGCAGTACTTC. This codes for CASSLSSMSSYEQYF.

The chain combines TRBV30 with TRBJ1-5; unclear D gene. The CDR3 is 14 amino acids. The V gene's germline CDR1 is GTSNPN and CDR2 SVGIG (reference sequence). V was cut by 2 bases and J by 4 bases, with 12 bases left in between. DNA of the CDR3: TGTGCCTGGAGTCCAGAAGTAGGAAATCAGCCCCAGCATTTT. Protein sequence: CAWSPEVGNQPQHF. Complete variable domain (other parts from reference TRBV30 and TRBJ1-5): SQTIHQWPATLVQPVGSPLSLECTVEGTSNPNLYWYRQAAGRGLQLLFYSVGIGQISSEVPQNLSASRPQDRQFILSSKKLLLSDSGFYLCAWSPEVGNQPQHFGDGTRLSIL.

The chain joins TRBV28 to TRBJ1-3; 7 bases match TRBD1. V lost 4 bases and J lost 0; bases outside the gene matches: 6. This CDR3 comprises 16 residues. CDR1 and CDR2 from the germline V gene are MDHEN and SYDVKM. For the CDR3, the DNA is TGTGCCAGCAGTTCCACAGGGGTCTACTCTGGAAACACCATATATTTT. This sequence encodes CASSSTGVYSGNTIYF.

The rearrangement links TRBV11-1 to TRBJ2-3; no reliable D call. This CDR3 is built from 13 residues. Germline lookup yields CDR1 SGHAT and CDR2 FQDESV (reference sequence). Trimming left V 4 bases short and J 6 bases short, with 11 bases between. The CDR3 reads CASSYQSSDTQYF. DNA of the CDR3: TGTGCCAGCAGCTACCAATCTTCCGATACGCAGTATTTT.

This chain connects TRBV6-6 to TRBJ2-5; 9 bases are shared with TRBD1. Germline CDR1 and CDR2: MNHNY and SVGAGI (reference sequence). The CDR3 is 13 residues long. V shed 6 bases and J 4 bases; nucleotides not matched to a gene: 3. CDR3 region: CASRQTGGETQYF. The CDR3 coding sequence is TGTGCCAGCAGACAGACAGGGGGAGAGACCCAGTACTTC.